The rows below give T cell receptor beta chains drawn from one sample of a study of HIV-infected patients and healthy controls. TCRdb independently ran MiXCR on the 5' RACE reads; one entry per CDR3 protein. Among 5,000 to 6,500 distinct CDR3 sequences listed, around 8.8% were seen once. Sequencing was performed on blood, taken before antiretroviral therapy. The receptors were gathered from an adult with HIV infection. The CDR3 runs from the conserved cysteine through the conserved F or W. The order of the fields is D gene, clone size, J gene, V gene, CDR3 protein, CDR3 DNA. D genes are given only for firm matches. The size entry is marked missing in some rows and otherwise reads once, few, many or a size class.

D: NA
size: medium-sized
J: TRBJ2-3
V: TRBV19
CDR3: CASSPEVTDTQYF
DNA: TGTGCCAGTAGTCCGGAAGTCACAGATACGCAGTATTTT

D: NA
size: NA
J: TRBJ2-2
V: TRBV12-3/TRBV12-4
CDR3: CASTAYMGDTGELFF
DNA: TGTGCCAGCACCGCGTATATGGGGGACACCGGGGAGCTGTTTTTT

D: NA
size: medium-sized
J: TRBJ1-2
V: TRBV14
CDR3: CASSQESLWVFSDLRTNYGYTF
DNA: TGTGCCAGCAGCCAAGAATCCCTGTGGGTTTTTAGCGACCTACGAACTAACTATGGCTACACCTTC

D: NA
size: medium-sized
J: TRBJ2-1
V: TRBV20-1
CDR3: CSANPPNIDNEQFF
DNA: TGCAGTGCCAACCCCCCCAACATCGACAATGAGCAGTTCTTC

D: TRBD2
size: many
J: TRBJ2-7
V: TRBV6-5
CDR3: CASKGGTTPYEQYF
DNA: TGTGCCAGCAAGGGAGGGACTACCCCCTACGAGCAGTACTTC

D: TRBD2
size: many
J: TRBJ2-1
V: TRBV12-3/TRBV12-4
CDR3: CASSRTSGSGEQFF
DNA: TGTGCCAGCAGTCGGACTAGCGGGAGTGGTGAGCAGTTCTTC

D: NA
size: few
J: TRBJ1-4
V: TRBV5-6
CDR3: CASSLGSGINEKLFF
DNA: TGTGCCAGCAGCTTGGGTTCGGGGATCAATGAAAAACTGTTTTTT

D: NA
size: medium-sized
J: TRBJ1-1
V: TRBV2
CDR3: CASSGGLGAEAFF
DNA: TGTGCCAGCAGTGGAGGGTTAGGGGCTGAAGCTTTCTTT

D: NA
size: medium-sized
J: TRBJ2-3
V: TRBV7-2
CDR3: CASSSAFDSDYLLDTDTQYF
DNA: TGTGCCAGCAGCTCGGCCTTTGATTCGGACTACCTCCTAGACACAGATACGCAGTATTTT

D: NA
size: medium-sized
J: TRBJ1-1
V: TRBV5-1
CDR3: CASSLSVNTEAFF
DNA: TGCGCCAGCAGCTTGTCAGTCAACACTGAAGCTTTCTTT

D: NA
size: NA
J: TRBJ2-3
V: TRBV12-3/TRBV12-4
CDR3: CASTGEDGTDTQYF
DNA: TGTGCCAGCACGGGGGAGGATGGCACAGATACGCAGTATTTT

D: NA
size: many
J: TRBJ2-1
V: TRBV7-8
CDR3: CASSLAQDNEQFF
DNA: TGTGCCAGCAGCTTAGCACAGGACAATGAGCAGTTCTTC

D: TRBD2
size: many
J: TRBJ2-7
V: TRBV20-1
CDR3: CSARAGTSGTYEQYF
DNA: TGCAGTGCTCGGGCCGGGACTAGCGGGACCTACGAGCAGTACTTC

D: NA
size: medium-sized
J: TRBJ2-2
V: TRBV20-1
CDR3: CSATTSTNTGELFF
DNA: TGCAGTGCCACGACTAGTACGAACACCGGGGAGCTGTTTTTT

D: TRBD2
size: many
J: TRBJ2-1
V: TRBV20-1
CDR3: CSASRAAGGPWGGNEQFF
DNA: TGCAGTGCTAGTAGGGCCGCGGGAGGGCCGTGGGGCGGCAATGAGCAGTTCTTC

D: TRBD1
size: many
J: TRBJ2-3
V: TRBV7-7
CDR3: CASSSTGRDTQYF
DNA: TGTGCCAGCAGCTCGACAGGGCGAGATACGCAGTATTTT

D: NA
size: medium-sized
J: TRBJ1-5
V: TRBV24-1
CDR3: CATSDSGNQPQHF
DNA: TGTGCCACCAGTGATTCGGGCAATCAGCCCCAGCATTTT

D: NA
size: medium-sized
J: TRBJ2-3
V: TRBV6-5
CDR3: CASSYSIPPNSADTQYF
DNA: TGTGCCAGCAGTTACTCGATCCCGCCGAATTCAGCGGATACGCAGTATTTT

D: NA
size: medium-sized
J: TRBJ2-1
V: TRBV5-5
CDR3: CASSWEAAYNEQFF
DNA: TGTGCCAGCAGCTGGGAGGCCGCCTACAATGAGCAGTTCTTC

D: TRBD2
size: many
J: TRBJ2-5
V: TRBV10-3
CDR3: CAISDTSGSFQETQYF
DNA: TGTGCCATCAGTGATACTAGCGGGAGCTTCCAAGAGACCCAGTACTTC

D: NA
size: many
J: TRBJ2-3
V: TRBV5-6
CDR3: CASSLGLNPNTQYF
DNA: TGTGCCAGCAGTCTAGGACTCAATCCGAATACGCAGTATTTT

D: NA
size: medium-sized
J: TRBJ2-3
V: TRBV5-6
CDR3: CASSLGPMQSTDTQYF
DNA: TGTGCCAGCAGCTTGGGCCCCATGCAAAGCACAGATACGCAGTATTTT